One and the same sample provided the 20 T cell receptor beta chains below, sequenced in a study of cytomegalovirus exposure and HLA in healthy donors. The method was immunoSEQ multiplex PCR; TCRdb's version includes in-frame clones alone and lacks a portion of them. The table has about 110,000 clones, over 85% seen once. Material: PBMCs. The receptors were gathered from a woman younger than 35 in good health and CMV-seronegative.

The chain joins TRBV4-3 to TRBJ2-7; 10 nucleotides match TRBD1. CDR1 and CDR2 (germline): LGHNA, YSLEER. J gave up 5 bases and V 2 bases, and 3 bases lay outside the gene matches. This CDR3 comprises 14 residues. This CDR3 is CASSQRDRGDEQYF. The CDR3 DNA reads as TGCGCCAGCAGCCAACGGGACAGGGGTGACGAGCAGTACTTC.

The chain couples TRBV25-1 to TRBJ1-5, with a weak D call TRBD1 (6 bases). Germline V gene sequence: CDR1 MGHDK, CDR2 SYGVNS. V shed 10 bases and J shed 5 bases, with 21 bases lying between them. This CDR3 has 15 residues. CDR3: CANGTFRNIYQPQHF. CDR3 DNA sequence: TGTGCCAACGGGACATTCAGAAATATCTATCAGCCCCAGCATTTT.

The chain has TRBV25-1 and TRBJ2-5; the D is unclear. This CDR3 is built from 11 residues. Looked up from germline, CDR1 is MGHDK and CDR2 is SYGVNS. Trimming left V 2 bases short and J 9 bases short, with 7 bases between. As DNA, the CDR3 is TGTGCCAGCAGTGAACGGGTAGCCCAGTACTTC. Its translation is CASSERVAQYF.

The chain links TRBV7-2 to TRBJ2-1, with a tentative D call TRBD1 (6 bases). Germline assignment: CDR1 SGHTA and CDR2 FQGNSA. The CDR3 covers 14 residues. The V gene lost 5 bases and the J gene lost 2 bases, with 10 bases spanning the gap. CDR3 bases: TGTGCCAGCAGCCGGACAGCTACCTACAATGAGCAGTTCTTC. Its protein is CASSRTATYNEQFF.

In its sample, this clone was seen once. This chain joins TRBV10-3 and TRBJ2-1, with D possibly TRBD2 on 6 matching bases. CDR3 length: 12 amino acids. Trimming took off 4 bases at V and 10 bases at J, with 11 bases between the two ends. The germline V gene encodes CDR1 ENHRY and CDR2 SYGVKD. CDR3 sequence (DNA): TGTGCCATCAGTGGGGACTCCCAGGAGCAGTTCTTC. Translation gives CAISGDSQEQFF.

This chain uses TRBV10-3 with TRBJ2-2; D gene ambiguous. V was clipped by 6 bases and J by 3 bases, with 14 bases between them. There are 15 residues in the CDR3. The germline CDR1 and CDR2 sequences are ENHRY and SYGVKD. CDR3 protein: CAISQTDSYTGELFF. The CDR3 region has the DNA TGTGCCATCAGCCAAACCGACTCCTACACCGGGGAGCTGTTTTTT.

The V call is TRBV6-4, the J call TRBJ2-7; D may be TRBD1 (7 bases). V lost 6 bases and J lost 2, with 17 bases in between. The CDR3 covers 15 residues. CDR1 MRHNA and CDR2 SNTAGT come from the germline V gene. The CDR3 spells CASSPEGGQTYEQYF. CDR3 nucleotides: TGTGCCAGCAGCCCCGAGGGGGGACAGACCTACGAGCAGTACTTC.

The chain recombines TRBV6-6 with TRBJ1-2; no definite D call. Trimming took off 7 bases at V and 10 bases at J, with 28 bases between the two ends. CDR3 length: 16 residues. Germline CDR1 is MNHNY and CDR2 is SVGAGI (reference sequence). The CDR3 sequence is CASTLRMNPGRGDYTF. CDR3 nucleotides: TGTGCCAGCACCTTACGCATGAATCCTGGGAGAGGTGACTACACCTTC.

The chain has TRBV28 and TRBJ2-4, with 8 nucleotides matching TRBD1. The CDR3 totals 14 residues. Germline loops: CDR1 MDHEN, CDR2 SYDVKM. Losses at the gene ends were 1 base for V and 8 bases for J; bases not matched to a gene: 4. The CDR3 reads CASSLLQGEDIQYF. CDR3 DNA: TGTGCCAGCAGTTTATTACAGGGGGAAGACATTCAGTACTTC.

V and J are TRBV7-9 and TRBJ1-2; D ambiguous. Germline values: CDR1 SEHNR, CDR2 FQNEAQ (reference sequence). V lost 6 bases to trimming and J lost 3 bases, with 11 bases between them. CDR3 length equals 13 residues. CDR3 in DNA: TGTGCCAGCAGTGGGAGGGTGGACTATGGCTACACCTTC. Amino acids: CASSGRVDYGYTF.

This rearrangement joins TRBV27 to TRBJ2-7; TRBD1 matches at 7 bases. The germline gives CDR1 MNHEY, CDR2 SMNVEV (reference sequence). The ends lost 7 bases at V and 1 base at J; junction bases unmatched: 10. The CDR3 is made up of 15 amino acids. CDR3 protein: CASTTTWDSSYEQYF. The DNA of the CDR3 is TGTGCCAGCACTACAACCTGGGACAGTTCCTACGAGCAGTACTTC.

The V and J genes are TRBV6-4 and TRBJ2-7; 7 positions agree with TRBD2. CDR1 MRHNA and CDR2 SNTAGT come from the germline V gene. The CDR3 totals 14 residues. V shed 0 bases and J 6 bases; nucleotides not matched to a gene: 5. The CDR3 loop reads CASSDSGEGSEQYF. Written as DNA, the CDR3 is TGTGCCAGCAGTGACTCAGGGGAGGGTTCCGAGCAGTACTTC.

The chain is built from TRBV4-1 and TRBJ1-1, with D possibly matching TRBD1 (5 bases). The CDR3 loop spans 18 amino acids. CDR1 MGHRA and CDR2 YSYEKL come from the germline V gene. Trimming removed 6 bases from V and 0 bases from J, with 23 bases in between. The CDR3 bases are TGCGCCAGCAGTCCCCTTATTATAGGGGCCTACATGAACACTGAAGCTTTCTTT. It specifies CASSPLIIGAYMNTEAFF.

This clone has a single count. The chain recombines TRBV6-5 with TRBJ2-7; possible D gene TRBD2, 5 bases. Trimming pared 3 bases from V and 4 bases from J, leaving 16 bases between. From germline, CDR1 is MNHEY and CDR2 SVGAGI. CDR3 length equals 15 residues. This CDR3 is CASSYGWGDGYEQYF. The CDR3 region has the DNA TGTGCCAGCAGTTATGGTTGGGGAGATGGTTACGAGCAGTACTTC.

The chain joins TRBV4-3 to TRBJ1-6; D is possibly TRBD1 (6 bases). The germline CDR1 and CDR2 sequences are LGHNA and YSLEER. Trimming pared 3 bases from V and 3 bases from J, leaving 18 bases between. The CDR3 totals 18 residues. CDR3 residues: CASSQGLGTQGYNSPLHF. In DNA, the CDR3 is TGCGCCAGCAGCCAGGGGCTCGGGACACAGGGCTATAATTCACCCCTCCACTTT.

This chain links TRBV18 with TRBJ2-7; the D gene is possibly TRBD2 (6 bases). The germline V gene has CDR1 KGHSH and CDR2 LQKENI. CDR3 size: 16 residues. Trimming removed 2 bases at V and 0 bases at J, with 14 bases between. CDR3 coding DNA: TGTGCCAGCTCACCAAATTCCCCCGGGAGCTCCTACGAGCAGTACTTC. It encodes CASSPNSPGSSYEQYF.

V and J are TRBV19 and TRBJ1-4; 7 nucleotides align to TRBD1. Germline-derived CDR1 and CDR2 are LNHDA and SQIVND (reference sequence). Trimming at V came to 7 bases and at J to 5 bases, leaving 16 bases not matched to a gene. The CDR3 consists of 17 residues. The CDR3 coding sequence is TGTGCCAGTAACGATGGGACAGCCGGGCCTACGAATGAAAAACTGTTTTTT. Translated: CASNDGTAGPTNEKLFF. The full variable domain, with the rest looked up from reference TRBV19 and TRBJ1-4, is DGGITQSPKYLFRKEGQNVTLSCEQNLNHDAMYWYRQDPGQGLRLIYYSQIVNDFQKGDIAEGYSVSREKKESFPLTVTSAQKNPTAFYLCASNDGTAGPTNEKLFFGSGTQLSVL.

J is TRBJ2-3 and V is TRBV2; TRBD1 agrees at 9 bases. J was trimmed by 4 bases and V by 3 bases; bases with no gene match: 8. The germline V gene encodes CDR1 SNHLY and CDR2 FYNNEI. This CDR3 region has 16 residues. CDR3 residues: CASSEVGQGGADTQYF. As DNA, the CDR3 is TGTGCCAGCAGTGAGGTGGGACAGGGAGGCGCAGATACGCAGTATTTT.

The V and J genes are TRBV5-4 and TRBJ2-1; 11 positions match TRBD2. The CDR3 is 17 residues long. V dropped 4 bases and J dropped 9; count of bases not matched to a gene: 15. Germline CDR1 SGHNT, CDR2 YYREEE (reference sequence). CDR3 loop: CASSPGQLAGGRGEQFF. The CDR3 DNA sequence: TGTGCCAGCAGCCCGGGGCAGCTAGCGGGAGGAAGGGGTGAGCAGTTCTTC.

The genes are TRBV5-1 and TRBJ1-1; 9 bases map to TRBD1. The CDR3 is made up of 16 amino acids. Germline CDR1 is SGHRS and CDR2 is YFSETQ. V lost 1 base and J lost 4; bases outside the gene matches: 8. The CDR3 nucleotides read TGCGCCAGCAGCTTGAAAGGGACAGGGAGAGGCACTGAAGCTTTCTTT. Translated: CASSLKGTGRGTEAFF.